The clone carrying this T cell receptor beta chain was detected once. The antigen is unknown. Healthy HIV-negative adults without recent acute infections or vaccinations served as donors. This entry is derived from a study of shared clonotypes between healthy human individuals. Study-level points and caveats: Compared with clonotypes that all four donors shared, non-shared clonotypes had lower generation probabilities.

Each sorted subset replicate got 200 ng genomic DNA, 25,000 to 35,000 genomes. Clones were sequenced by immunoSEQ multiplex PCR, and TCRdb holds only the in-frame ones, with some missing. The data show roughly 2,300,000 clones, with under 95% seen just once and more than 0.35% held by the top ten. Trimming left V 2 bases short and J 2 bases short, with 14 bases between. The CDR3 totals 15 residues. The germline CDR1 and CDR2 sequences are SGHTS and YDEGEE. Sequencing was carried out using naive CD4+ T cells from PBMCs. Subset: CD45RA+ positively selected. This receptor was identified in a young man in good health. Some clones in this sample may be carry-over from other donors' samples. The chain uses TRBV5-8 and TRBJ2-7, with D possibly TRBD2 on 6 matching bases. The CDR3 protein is CASSLVGGAPYEQYF. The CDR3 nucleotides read TGTGCCAGCAGCTTAGTGGGCGGGGCCCCCTACGAGCAGTACTTC.